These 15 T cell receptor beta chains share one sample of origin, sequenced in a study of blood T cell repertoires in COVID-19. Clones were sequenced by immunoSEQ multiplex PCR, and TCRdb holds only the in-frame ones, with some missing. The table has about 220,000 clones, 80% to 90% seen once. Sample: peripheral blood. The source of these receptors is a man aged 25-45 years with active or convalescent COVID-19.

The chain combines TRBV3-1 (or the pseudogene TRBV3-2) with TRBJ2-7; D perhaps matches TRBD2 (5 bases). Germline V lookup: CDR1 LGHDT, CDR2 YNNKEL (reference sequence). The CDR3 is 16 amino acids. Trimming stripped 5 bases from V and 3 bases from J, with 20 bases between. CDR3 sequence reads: CASSALSGVKGYEQYF. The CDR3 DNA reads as TGTGCCAGCAGCGCCCTTTCCGGGGTTAAAGGCTACGAGCAGTACTTC.

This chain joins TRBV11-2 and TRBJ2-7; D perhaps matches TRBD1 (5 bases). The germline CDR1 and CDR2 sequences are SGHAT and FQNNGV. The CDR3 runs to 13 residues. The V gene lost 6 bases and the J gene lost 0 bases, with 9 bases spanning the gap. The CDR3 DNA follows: TGTGCCAGCAGTACAGGTTACTCCTACGAGCAGTACTTC. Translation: CASSTGYSYEQYF.

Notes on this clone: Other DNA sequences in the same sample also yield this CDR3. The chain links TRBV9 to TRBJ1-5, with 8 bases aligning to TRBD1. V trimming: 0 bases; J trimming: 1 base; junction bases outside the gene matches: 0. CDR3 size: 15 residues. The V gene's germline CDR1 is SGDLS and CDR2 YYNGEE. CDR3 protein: CASSVGQGSNQPQHF. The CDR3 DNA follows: TGTGCCAGCAGCGTAGGACAGGGGAGCAATCAGCCCCAGCATTTT.

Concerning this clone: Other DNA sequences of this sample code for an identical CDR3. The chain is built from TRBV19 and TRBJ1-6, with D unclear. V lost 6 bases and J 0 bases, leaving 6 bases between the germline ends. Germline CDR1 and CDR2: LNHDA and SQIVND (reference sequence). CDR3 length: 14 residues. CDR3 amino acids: CASSFSSYNSPLHF. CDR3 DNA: TGTGCCAGTAGCTTCAGCTCCTATAATTCACCCCTCCACTTT. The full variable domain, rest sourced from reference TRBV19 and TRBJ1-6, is DGGITQSPKYLFRKEGQNVTLSCEQNLNHDAMYWYRQDPGQGLRLIYYSQIVNDFQKGDIAEGYSVSREKKESFPLTVTSAQKNPTAFYLCASSFSSYNSPLHFGNGTRLTVT.

The CDR3 reads CASSYSGRGTDTQYF. The CDR3 nucleotides read TGTGCCAGCAGTTACTCGGGCAGAGGGACAGATACGCAGTATTTT. This chain links TRBV6-2 or TRBV6-3 with TRBJ2-3; perhaps TRBD2 as D (5 bases). Trimming took off 0 bases at V and 3 bases at J, with 10 bases between the two ends. CDR3 length: 15 amino acids. Looked up from germline, CDR1 is MNHEY and CDR2 is SVGEGT.

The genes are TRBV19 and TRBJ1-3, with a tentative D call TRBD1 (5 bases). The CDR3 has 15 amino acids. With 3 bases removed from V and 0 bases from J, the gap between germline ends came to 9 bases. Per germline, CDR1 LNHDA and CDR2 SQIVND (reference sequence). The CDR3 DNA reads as TGTGCCAGTAGTATCAGACAGAGCTCTGGAAACACCATATATTTT. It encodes CASSIRQSSGNTIYF.

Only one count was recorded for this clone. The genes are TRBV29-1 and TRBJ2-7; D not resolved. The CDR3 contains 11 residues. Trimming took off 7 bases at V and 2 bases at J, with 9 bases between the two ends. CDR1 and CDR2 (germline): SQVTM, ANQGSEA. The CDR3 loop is CSAVRTYEQYF. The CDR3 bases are TGCAGCGCTGTGCGGACCTACGAGCAGTACTTC.

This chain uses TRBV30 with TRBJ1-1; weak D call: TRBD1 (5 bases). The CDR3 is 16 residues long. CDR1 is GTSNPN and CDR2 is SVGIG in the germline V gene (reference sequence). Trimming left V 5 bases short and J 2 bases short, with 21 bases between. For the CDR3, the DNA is TGTGCCTGGCGTCCACGGGGGATTTGGGGTAACACTGAAGCTTTCTTT. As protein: CAWRPRGIWGNTEAFF.

CDR3 bases: TGTGCCAGCAGTCACGGGGGTCCCGCTGGAGGACTGTTTTTT. It specifies CASSHGGPAGGLFF. The rearrangement uses TRBV6-2 or TRBV6-3 and TRBJ1-4; D might be TRBD1 (5 bases). The germline gives CDR1 MNHEY, CDR2 SVGEGT. Trimming took off 5 bases at V and 13 bases at J, with 20 bases between the two ends. The CDR3 runs 14 residues.

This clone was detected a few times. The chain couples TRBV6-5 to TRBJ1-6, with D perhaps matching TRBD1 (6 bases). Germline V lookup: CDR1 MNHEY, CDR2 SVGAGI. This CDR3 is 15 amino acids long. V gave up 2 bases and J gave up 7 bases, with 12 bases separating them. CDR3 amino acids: CASSYRQVGNSPLHF. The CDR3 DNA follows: TGTGCCAGCAGTTACCGACAGGTGGGGAATTCACCCCTCCACTTT.

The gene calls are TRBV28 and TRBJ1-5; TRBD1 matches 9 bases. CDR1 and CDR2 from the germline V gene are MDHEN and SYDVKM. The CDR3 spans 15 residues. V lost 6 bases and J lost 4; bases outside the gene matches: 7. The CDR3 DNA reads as TGTGCCAGCAGCCCCGGGACAGGGCTTAATCAGCCCCAGCATTTT. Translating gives CASSPGTGLNQPQHF.

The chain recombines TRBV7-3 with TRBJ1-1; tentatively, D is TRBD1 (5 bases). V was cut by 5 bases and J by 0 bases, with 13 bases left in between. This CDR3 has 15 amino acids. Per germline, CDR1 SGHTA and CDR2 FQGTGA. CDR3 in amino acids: CASSPDRSMNTEAFF. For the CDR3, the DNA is TGTGCCAGCAGCCCAGACAGATCTATGAACACTGAAGCTTTCTTT.

This CDR3 is CASSLGPSSYEQYF. In DNA, the CDR3 is TGTGCCAGCTCGTTGGGCCCCAGCTCCTACGAGCAGTACTTC. The chain has TRBV7-9 and TRBJ2-7; D not certain. CDR1 and CDR2 (germline): SEHNR, FQNEAQ (reference sequence). The V and J ends lost 8 bases and 0 bases respectively, with 14 bases between them. The CDR3 length is 14 residues.

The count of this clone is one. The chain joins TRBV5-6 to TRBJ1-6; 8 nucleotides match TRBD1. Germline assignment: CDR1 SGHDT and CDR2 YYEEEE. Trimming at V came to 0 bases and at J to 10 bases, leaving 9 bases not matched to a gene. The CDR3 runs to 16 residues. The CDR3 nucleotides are TGTGCCAGCAGCTTGGGTTTGGCAGGGGGCGAGTCACCCCTCCACTTT. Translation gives CASSLGLAGGESPLHF.

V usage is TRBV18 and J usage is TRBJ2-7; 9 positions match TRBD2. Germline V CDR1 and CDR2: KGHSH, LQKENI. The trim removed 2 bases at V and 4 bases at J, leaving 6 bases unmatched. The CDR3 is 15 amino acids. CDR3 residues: CASSPETSGGYEQYF. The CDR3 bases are TGTGCCAGCTCACCAGAGACTAGCGGTGGTTACGAGCAGTACTTC.